This T cell receptor (beta chain) came from a study of shared clonotypes between healthy human individuals. Naive CD8 populations comprised CD45RO-negative cells positively selected for CCR7, excluding terminally differentiated effector memory CD45RA+ cells. The V end was cut by 1 base, the J end by 4 bases, with 8 bases between. The CDR3 contains 13 residues. Looked up from germline, CDR1 is SEHNR and CDR2 is FQNEAQ (reference sequence). Clones were read by immunoSEQ multiplex PCR, and TCRdb kept only the in-frame ones, dropping some. Of roughly 1,800,000 clones listed, roughly 95% are singletons. The chain joins TRBV7-9 to TRBJ2-7, with D hard to call. What was sequenced was naive CD8+ T cells sorted from blood. This TCR was sampled from a man between 18 and 35 years old in good health. CDR3 DNA sequence: TGTGCCAGCAGCTTAGAAGGTCAGTACGAGCAGTACTTC. As protein: CASSLEGQYEQYF.